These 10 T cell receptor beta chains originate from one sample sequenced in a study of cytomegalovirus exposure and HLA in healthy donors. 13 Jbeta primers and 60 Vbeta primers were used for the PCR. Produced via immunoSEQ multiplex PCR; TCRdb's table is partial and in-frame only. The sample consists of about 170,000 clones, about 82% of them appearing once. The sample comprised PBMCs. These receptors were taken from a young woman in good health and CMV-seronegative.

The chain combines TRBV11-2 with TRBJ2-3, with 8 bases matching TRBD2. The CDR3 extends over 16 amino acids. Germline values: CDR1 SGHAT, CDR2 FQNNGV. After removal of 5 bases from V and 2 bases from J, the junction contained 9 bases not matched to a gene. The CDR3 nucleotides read TGTGCCAGCAGCCCAATAGCGGGACCGACCACAGATACGCAGTATTTT. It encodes CASSPIAGPTTDTQYF.

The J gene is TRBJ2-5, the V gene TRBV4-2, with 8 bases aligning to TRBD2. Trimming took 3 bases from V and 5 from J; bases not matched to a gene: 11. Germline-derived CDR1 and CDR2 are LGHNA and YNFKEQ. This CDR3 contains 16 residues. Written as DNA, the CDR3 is TGTGCCAGCAGCCAGGGTAAAGCGGGAGCCGGTGAGACCCAGTACTTC. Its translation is CASSQGKAGAGETQYF.

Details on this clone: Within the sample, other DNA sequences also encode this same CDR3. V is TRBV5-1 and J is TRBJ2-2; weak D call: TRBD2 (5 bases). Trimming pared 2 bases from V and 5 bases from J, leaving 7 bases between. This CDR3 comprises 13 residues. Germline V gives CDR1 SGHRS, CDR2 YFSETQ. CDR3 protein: CASSFTGTGELFF. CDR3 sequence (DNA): TGCGCCAGCAGCTTTACGGGGACCGGGGAGCTGTTTTTT.

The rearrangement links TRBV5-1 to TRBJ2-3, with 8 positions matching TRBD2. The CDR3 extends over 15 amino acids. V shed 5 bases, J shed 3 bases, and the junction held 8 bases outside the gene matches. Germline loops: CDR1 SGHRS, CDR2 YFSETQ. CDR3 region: CASRPSTGGTDTQYF. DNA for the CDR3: TGCGCCAGCAGGCCTTCCACGGGAGGGACAGATACGCAGTATTTT.

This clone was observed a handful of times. DNA for the CDR3: TGTGCCAGCAGCTTGGTGCGGGGGCGAGGCTACACCTTC. This gives the protein CASSLVRGRGYTF. This chain connects TRBV5-6 to TRBJ1-2, with a possible D match to TRBD1 (6 bases). Trimming left V 0 bases short and J 8 bases short, with 11 bases between. The CDR3 is 13 residues long. Germline assignment: CDR1 SGHDT and CDR2 YYEEEE. The full variable domain, with the rest looked up from reference TRBV5-6 and TRBJ1-2, is DAGVTQSPTHLIKTRGQQVTLRCSPKSGHDTVSWYQQALGQGPQFIFQYYEEEERQRGNFPDRFSGHQFPNYSSELNVNALLLGDSALYLCASSLVRGRGYTFGSGTRLTVV.

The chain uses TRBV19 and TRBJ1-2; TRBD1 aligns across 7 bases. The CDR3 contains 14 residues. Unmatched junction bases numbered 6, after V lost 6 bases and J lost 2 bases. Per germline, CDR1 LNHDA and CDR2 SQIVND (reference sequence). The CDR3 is CASRVPGQNYGYTF. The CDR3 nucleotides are TGTGCCAGTAGGGTTCCGGGACAGAACTATGGCTACACCTTC. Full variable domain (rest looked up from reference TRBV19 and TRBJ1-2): DGGITQSPKYLFRKEGQNVTLSCEQNLNHDAMYWYRQDPGQGLRLIYYSQIVNDFQKGDIAEGYSVSREKKESFPLTVTSAQKNPTAFYLCASRVPGQNYGYTFGSGTRLTVV.

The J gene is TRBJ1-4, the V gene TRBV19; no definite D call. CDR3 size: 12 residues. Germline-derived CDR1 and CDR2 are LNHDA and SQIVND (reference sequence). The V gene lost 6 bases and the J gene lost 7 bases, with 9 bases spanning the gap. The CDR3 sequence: CASSQISEKLFF. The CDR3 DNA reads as TGTGCCAGTAGCCAAATCAGTGAAAAACTGTTTTTT.

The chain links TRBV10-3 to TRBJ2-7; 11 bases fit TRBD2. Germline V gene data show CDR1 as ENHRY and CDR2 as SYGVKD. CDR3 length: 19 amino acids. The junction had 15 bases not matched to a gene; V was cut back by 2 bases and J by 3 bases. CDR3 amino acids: CAISEVGGASGRPLYEQYF. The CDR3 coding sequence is TGTGCCATCAGTGAGGTAGGGGGGGCTAGCGGGAGGCCCCTCTACGAGCAGTACTTC.

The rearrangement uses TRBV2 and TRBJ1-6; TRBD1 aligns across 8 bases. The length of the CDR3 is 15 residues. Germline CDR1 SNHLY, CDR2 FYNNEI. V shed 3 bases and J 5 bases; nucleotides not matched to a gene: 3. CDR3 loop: CASSETGADNSPLHF. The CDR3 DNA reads TGTGCCAGCAGTGAGACAGGGGCAGATAATTCACCCCTCCACTTT.

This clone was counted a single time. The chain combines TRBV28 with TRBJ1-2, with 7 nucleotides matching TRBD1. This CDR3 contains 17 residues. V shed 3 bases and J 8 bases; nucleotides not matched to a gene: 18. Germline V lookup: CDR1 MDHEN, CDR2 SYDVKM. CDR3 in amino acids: CASSFGAQGGSVVGYTF. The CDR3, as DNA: TGTGCCAGCAGTTTTGGGGCCCAGGGGGGTTCGGTGGTCGGCTACACCTTC.